The rows below give T cell receptor beta chains drawn from one sample of a study of PD-1 blockade in classical Hodgkin lymphoma. Measured with immunoSEQ multiplex PCR; TCRdb has only the in-frame clones, and not every one. The repertoire includes fewer than 50,000 clones, 85% to 90% of them detected once, and just over 9% sits in the top ten. Sample: peripheral blood mononuclear cells (PBMCs), taken at baseline. Receptors originate from a human donor with classical Hodgkin lymphoma. CDR3s include the opening cysteine and the closing phenylalanine or tryptophan. Each record gives: D gene, J gene, V gene, clone size, CDR3 DNA, CDR3 protein. D genes are given only for firm matches. Size is stated for part of the rows, as once, few or many counts, or as a class when the clone is expanded.

-,TRBJ1-2,TRBV5-6,-,TGTGCCAGCAGCTTGGGGGCAGAATACACCTTC,CASSLGAEYTF
-,TRBJ2-5,TRBV7-8,-,TGTGCCAGCAGCGCGATGGGACGGATCCAAGAGACCCAGTACTTC,CASSAMGRIQETQYF
-,TRBJ2-5,TRBV4-1,-,TGCGCCAGCAGCCAAGCGGTACAGGCCGGGGAGACCCAGTACTTC,CASSQAVQAGETQYF
-,TRBJ2-4,TRBV11-2,-,TGTGCCAGCAGCTTAAGACAGGCCATGCTAGCCAAAAACATTCAGTACTTC,CASSLRQAMLAKNIQYF
-,TRBJ2-3,TRBV27,-,TGTGCCAGCAGTTTATCGAGCTACACAGATACGCAGTATTTT,CASSLSSYTDTQYF
-,TRBJ1-4,TRBV19,-,TGTGCCTCTCGCCAGGGTGCAACTAATGAAAAACTGTTTTTT,CASRQGATNEKLFF
-,TRBJ2-7,TRBV27,few,TGTGCCAGCAGTTTAGGAGGGCAGGGCTTTCGGTACGAGCAGTACTTC,CASSLGGQGFRYEQYF
-,TRBJ2-2,TRBV27,-,TGTGCCAGCACCCTGGTGGGGGTCACCGGGGAGCTGTTTTTT,CASTLVGVTGELFF
-,TRBJ1-3,TRBV5-6,-,TGTGCCAGCAGACCACGGAGCAGGGCCTCTGGAAACACCATATATTTT,CASRPRSRASGNTIYF
-,TRBJ2-7,TRBV2,-,TGTGCCAGCAAACCGGGCGGGACAGCAACCTACGAGCAGTACTTC,CASKPGGTATYEQYF
-,TRBJ1-5,TRBV7-2,-,TGTGCCAGCAGCTTACGGGGGGCGAGCAATCAGCCCCAGCATTTT,CASSLRGASNQPQHF
-,TRBJ2-3,TRBV2,once,TGTGCCAGCACTACTCCCCTGCCAGATACGCAGTATTTT,CASTTPLPDTQYF
TRBD1,TRBJ1-2,TRBV6-6,-,TGTGCCAGCAGTTACCTAGGACAGGGTGGCTACACCTTC,CASSYLGQGGYTF
-,TRBJ2-5,TRBV5-6,-,TGTGCCAGCAGCTTATTAACAGGGTATGAGAAAGAGACCCAGTACTTC,CASSLLTGYEKETQYF
TRBD1,TRBJ2-7,TRBV11-2,-,TGTGCCAGCACACACGTCCAGGGGGCCTACTACTACGAGCAGTACTTC,CASTHVQGAYYYEQYF
TRBD2,TRBJ2-7,TRBV7-2,-,TGTGCCAGCAGCTTTGACTACGGGGGACTACGGGAGCAGTACTTC,CASSFDYGGLREQYF
TRBD1,TRBJ2-1,TRBV2,-,TGTGCCAGCACCCCTAGGACAGGGCGAGGTGAGCAGTTCTTC,CASTPRTGRGEQFF
-,TRBJ2-7,TRBV5-5,-,TGTGCCAGCAGCTTTGGGGAGGTAGGGTCCTACGAGCAGTACTTC,CASSFGEVGSYEQYF
-,TRBJ1-6,TRBV7-6,-,TGTGCCAGCAGCAAGGACATCTCCTATAATTCACCCCTCCACTTT,CASSKDISYNSPLHF
-,TRBJ2-7,TRBV2,-,TGTGCCAGCAGTGGTCCTACCTACGAGCAGTACTTC,CASSGPTYEQYF
-,TRBJ1-4,TRBV19,-,TGTGCCAGTAGTATAGTCAGCAGATCAAATGAAAAACTGTTTTTT,CASSIVSRSNEKLFF
-,TRBJ1-1,TRBV19,few,TGTGCCAGTAGTACTCTAAGACTGGGGTCCCCCTCTCCTTTCTTT,CASSTLRLGSPSPFF
-,TRBJ1-5,TRBV7-8,-,TGTGCCAGCAGCTACGCCGACAGGTTAAGCAATCAGCCCCAGCATTTT,CASSYADRLSNQPQHF
-,TRBJ1-5,TRBV2,-,TGTGCCAGCAGTGAATGGACGGTTAGCAATCAGCCCCAGCATTTT,CASSEWTVSNQPQHF
TRBD2,TRBJ2-1,TRBV6-4,-,TGTGCCAGCAGTGACGGACTAGCGGGAGGGAATGAGCAGTTCTTC,CASSDGLAGGNEQFF
-,TRBJ2-6,TRBV4-3,-,TGCGCCAGCAGCCAAGACGGTTTCTCTGGGGCCAACGTCCTGACTTTC,CASSQDGFSGANVLTF
TRBD2,TRBJ2-7,TRBV7-9,once,TGTGCCAGCAGCTTAGGGAGCGGGGGCTACGAGCAGTACTTC,CASSLGSGGYEQYF
-,TRBJ2-1,TRBV7-9,medium-sized,TGTGCCAGCAGCTTAGAATGGAGCTCCTACAATGAGCAGTTCTTC,CASSLEWSSYNEQFF
-,TRBJ1-1,TRBV9,-,TGTGCCAGCAGCGTAGACTACAGGGTGACTGAAGCTTTCTTT,CASSVDYRVTEAFF